These T cell receptor beta chains were read from a single sample in a study of blood T cells in healthy people across ages. MiXCR, run by TCRdb on the 5' RACE reads, gives a single entry per CDR3 protein. The sample shows more than 650,000 distinct CDR3 sequences, roughly 50% of them seen only once. The material sequenced was blood. The receptors originated from a man at least 80 years old in good health. Both conserved end residues are part of each CDR3. The D gene is left open where the match is weak. For some rows the clone size is stated as once, few or many, or as a class when expanded; others skip it.

>18|TRBV4-1|NA|NA|TRBJ2-3
TGCGCCAGTAGCCAAGGCCCCCCGGCTAACAGAGAGCACAGATACGCGTATTTT
CASSQGPPANREHRYAYF
>13|TRBV14|NA|NA|TRBJ1-2
TGTGCCAGCAGCCAAGGTCGGGAACCGGGCTACACCTTC
CASSQGREPGYTF
>17|TRBV6-2/TRBV6-3|TRBD1|NA|TRBJ2-1
TGTGCCAGCAGCGTAACAGGGGCCCTGAGCTCCTACAATGAGCAGTTCTTC
CASSVTGALSSYNEQFF
>13|TRBV29-1|TRBD1|NA|TRBJ2-5
TGCAGCGTTGCCGGGACAGGTGAAAAGCGGCAGTACTTC
CSVAGTGEKRQYF
>15|TRBV7-2|NA|NA|TRBJ2-7
TGTGCCAGCAGGGCTCGGAGGGGGGGGATCTACGAGCAGTACTTC
CASRARRGGIYEQYF
>15|TRBV6-5|NA|NA|TRBJ1-1
TGTGCCAGCAGTTACCGGGGCAGATTGAACACTGAAGCTTTCTTT
CASSYRGRLNTEAFF
>13|TRBV6-5|NA|NA|TRBJ2-3
TGTGCCACCGCGGGACAGTCCACAGATACGCAGTATTTT
CATAGQSTDTQYF
>16|TRBV28|NA|NA|TRBJ1-2
TGTGCCAGCAGTAGCCCTCCTGGACGGGGAGGTTATGGCTACACCTTC
CASSSPPGRGGYGYTF
>17|TRBV10-3|TRBD1|few|TRBJ2-6
TGTGCCATTACCACGGGACAGGGGGTGACTGGGGCCAACGTCCTGACTTTC
CAITTGQGVTGANVLTF
>15|TRBV12-3/TRBV12-4|NA|NA|TRBJ2-2
TGTGCCAGCAGTTTAAGCGGTCCAACTGGCGGGGAGCTGTTTTTT
CASSLSGPTGGELFF